What follows are 10 T cell receptor beta chains derived from one specimen sequenced in a study of shared clonotypes between healthy human individuals. The protocol was immunoSEQ multiplex PCR, while the TCRdb copy is restricted to in-frame clones and leaves out a portion. This sample has fewer than 3 million clones, with roughly 92% found just once. Sequencing input: naive CD4+ T cells from PBMCs. Subset defined: CD45RA+ positively selected. These receptors were taken from a man younger than 35 in good health. Some clones in this sample may be carry-over from other donors' samples.

The rearrangement links TRBV28 to TRBJ1-4; D unclear. The CDR3 runs 15 residues. Trimming took 6 bases from V and 0 from J, leaving 11 bases between them. From germline, CDR1 is MDHEN and CDR2 SYDVKM. DNA of the CDR3: TGTGCCAGCAGGGACTGGACCTCAACTAATGAAAAACTGTTTTTT. Protein sequence: CASRDWTSTNEKLFF.

V usage is TRBV5-5 and J usage is TRBJ1-5; the match to TRBD1 covers 7 bases. This CDR3 has 14 residues. The V gene end was trimmed by 5 bases and the J gene end by 5 bases; junction bases not matched to a gene: 7. Germline assignment: CDR1 SGHKS and CDR2 YYEKEE (reference sequence). For the CDR3, the DNA is TGTGCCAGCAGTCAAACGACAGGGTATCAGCCCCAGCATTTT. It encodes CASSQTTGYQPQHF.

The V and J genes are TRBV6-6 and TRBJ2-1, with a possible D match to TRBD1 (6 bases). Trimming stripped 1 base from V and 9 bases from J, with 19 bases between. This CDR3 is built from 16 residues. Germline V lookup: CDR1 MNHNY, CDR2 SVGAGI (reference sequence). CDR3 sequence reads: CASSYLGQPTTVEQFF. The CDR3, as DNA: TGTGCCAGCAGTTACTTAGGACAGCCTACTACAGTTGAGCAGTTCTTC.

This chain joins TRBV21-1 and TRBJ1-1. TRBV21-1 counts as a pseudogene. This CDR3 spans 12 amino acids. The chain's CDR3 is CASSAMNTEAFF. Written as DNA, the CDR3 is TGTGCCAGCAGCGCAATGAACACTGAAGCTTTCTTT.

This rearrangement joins TRBV6-1 to TRBJ2-2; 8 bases are shared with TRBD2. CDR3 size: 15 residues. CDR1 MNHNS and CDR2 SASEGT come from the germline V gene. Trimming at V came to 6 bases and at J to 6 bases, leaving 9 bases not matched to a gene. CDR3 coding DNA: TGTGCCAGCAGAGTCTGGCGGGAGGCCTCCGGGGAGCTGTTTTTT. Its translation: CASRVWREASGELFF.

The V and J genes are TRBV28 and TRBJ1-4; D unclear. Trimming pared 4 bases from V and 4 bases from J, leaving 10 bases between. CDR3 length: 14 residues. From germline, CDR1 is MDHEN and CDR2 SYDVKM. The CDR3 nucleotides are TGTGCCAGCAGTTATAACGGACTTAATGAAAAACTGTTTTTT. This translates into CASSYNGLNEKLFF.

CDR3 protein: CASSAVTGGNTIYF. The CDR3, as DNA: TGTGCCAGCAGCGCAGTTACAGGGGGAAACACCATATATTTT. The chain couples TRBV9 to TRBJ1-3; maybe TRBD1 (6 bases). Germline V lookup: CDR1 SGDLS, CDR2 YYNGEE. This CDR3 has 14 amino acids. Trimming pared 3 bases from V and 4 bases from J, leaving 11 bases between.

The chain carries TRBV29-1 and TRBJ2-5; D gene ambiguous. Germline V CDR1 and CDR2: SQVTM, ANQGSEA. The germline V and J ends were trimmed by 4 bases and 2 bases, with 11 bases remaining between them. The CDR3 consists of 13 residues. CDR3 DNA: TGCAGCGTTGGGGCAGTCGTACAAGAGACCCAGTACTTC. This codes for CSVGAVVQETQYF.

The chain links TRBV5-1 to TRBJ1-6; D gene unclear. The CDR3 contains 16 residues. Germline loops: CDR1 SGHRS, CDR2 YFSETQ. V lost 4 bases and J 16 bases, leaving 27 bases between the germline ends. The CDR3 DNA is TGCGCCAGCAGCCTGATGGGGAACTCCTATAATTCATCTCTCCACTTT. Amino acid sequence: CASSLMGNSYNSSLHF.

The table lists this clone with a count of one. The V call is TRBV14, the J call TRBJ2-1; 10 bases line up with TRBD2. Germline V gene lookup returns CDR1 SGHDN and CDR2 FVKESK. J lost 14 bases, V lost 1 base, and 14 bases had no gene match. The CDR3 loop spans 16 amino acids. CDR3 in DNA: TGTGCCAGCAGCCAAGTGTACGGGGCTAGCGGGAGACGGGAGTTCTTC. Residues: CASSQVYGASGRREFF.